The T cell receptor (beta chain) under discussion was sequenced for a study of CD8 T cells in ankylosing spondylitis. TCRdb re-called the 5' RACE reads through MiXCR, storing one row per CDR3 protein. The table has about 340,000 distinct CDR3 sequences, 6.5% to 10% seen once. Whole-study findings and limits: What seemed typical of ankylosing spondylitis blood was a TCR beta motif built from about 8 highly homologous variants.

V gave up 2 bases and J gave up 3 bases, with 14 bases separating them. Germline CDR1 SEHNR, CDR2 FQNEAQ (reference sequence). The CDR3 covers 16 residues. This clonotype was detected only a few times. Its target is unknown. This TCR was sampled from a male donor with ankylosing spondylitis. The rearrangement links TRBV7-9 to TRBJ2-1, with TRBD2 as a possible D gene (5 bases). Sequenced: blood, either unsorted or a sorted T cell fraction (not recorded which). CDR3 sequence reads: CASSLLVPGFYNEQFF. CDR3 DNA sequence: TGTGCCAGCAGCTTATTGGTTCCGGGATTCTACAATGAGCAGTTCTTC.